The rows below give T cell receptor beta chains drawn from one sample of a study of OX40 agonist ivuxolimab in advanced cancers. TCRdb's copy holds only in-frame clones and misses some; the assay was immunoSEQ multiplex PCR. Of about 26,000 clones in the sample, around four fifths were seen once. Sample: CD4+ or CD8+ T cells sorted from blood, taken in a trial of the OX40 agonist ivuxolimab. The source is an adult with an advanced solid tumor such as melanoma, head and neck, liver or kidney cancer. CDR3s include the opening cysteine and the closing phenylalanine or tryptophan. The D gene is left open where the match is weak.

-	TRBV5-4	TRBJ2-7	CASSLGGLVTYEQYF
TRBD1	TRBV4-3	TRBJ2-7	CASSQEIPGQGPFLYGSYEQYF
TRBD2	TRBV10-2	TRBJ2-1	CASTGGGYNEQFF
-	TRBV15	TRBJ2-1	CATSNPGPYNEQFF
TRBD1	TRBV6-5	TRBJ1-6	CASSYSILQGNSPLHF
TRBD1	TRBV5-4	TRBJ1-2	CASSPGAGGTTGGYTF
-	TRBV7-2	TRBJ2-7	CASSTGTYPYEQYF
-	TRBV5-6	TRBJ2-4	CASSSGTENIQYF
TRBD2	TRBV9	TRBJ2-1	CASSVGLAGGPVINEQFF
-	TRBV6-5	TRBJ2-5	CASSPRQLLGETQYF
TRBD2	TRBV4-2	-	CASSQEREAGYEQYF
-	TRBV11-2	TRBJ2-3	CASSRAGTDTQYF
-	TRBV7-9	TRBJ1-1	CASSPPGYESTEAFF
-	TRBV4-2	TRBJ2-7	CASSQEGGSSYEQYF
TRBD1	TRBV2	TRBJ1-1	CASSPGQGEGTEAFF
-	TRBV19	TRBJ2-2	CASSLAGATNTGELFF
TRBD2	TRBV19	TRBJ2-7	CASSPTLRLALSYEQYF